This TCR beta chain originates from a study of glioma-infiltrating T cells. The study's findings and limits: Very few CDR3 sequences were shared between tissue and blood. Gliomas, especially low-grade, showed above-expected tissue-blood divergence; non-neoplastic patients showed below.

Amplification of TCR alpha and beta CDR3 regions from RNA used iRepertoire nested multiplex PCR. Input was roughly 100-450 ng of tissue mRNA or PBMC total RNA. MiXCR was run by TCRdb on the multiplex PCR reads, yielding one entry per CDR3 protein. The table records approximately 90,000 distinct CDR3 sequences, about 25% of them present only once. With 3 bases removed from V and 8 bases from J, the gap between germline ends came to 5 bases. Germline values: CDR1 KGHSH, CDR2 LQKENI. This CDR3 spans 12 amino acids. This clonotype was counted many times. No antigen is known for it. Sequenced material: glioma tissue, nonneoplastic brain tissue, or PBMCs (not recorded which). The receptor comes from a human donor with low-grade glioma or glioblastoma, undergoing nonglioma brain surgery, or in good health (not recorded which). The rearrangement links TRBV18 to TRBJ1-6, with D unclear. The CDR3 DNA sequence: TGTGCCAGCTCACCGGACGATTCACCCCTCCACTTT. Translation: CASSPDDSPLHF.